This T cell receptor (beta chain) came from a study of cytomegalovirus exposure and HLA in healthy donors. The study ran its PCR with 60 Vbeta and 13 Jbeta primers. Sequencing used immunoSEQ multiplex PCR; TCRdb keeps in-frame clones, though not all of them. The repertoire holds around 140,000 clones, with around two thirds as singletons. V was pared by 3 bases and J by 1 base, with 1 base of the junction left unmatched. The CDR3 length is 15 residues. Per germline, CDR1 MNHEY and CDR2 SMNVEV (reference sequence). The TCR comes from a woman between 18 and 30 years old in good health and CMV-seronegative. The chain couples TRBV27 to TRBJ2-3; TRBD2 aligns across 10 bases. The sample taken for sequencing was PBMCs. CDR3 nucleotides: TGTGCCAGCAGTTTGCTAGCGGGGGGCACAGATACGCAGTATTTT. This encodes CASSLLAGGTDTQYF.